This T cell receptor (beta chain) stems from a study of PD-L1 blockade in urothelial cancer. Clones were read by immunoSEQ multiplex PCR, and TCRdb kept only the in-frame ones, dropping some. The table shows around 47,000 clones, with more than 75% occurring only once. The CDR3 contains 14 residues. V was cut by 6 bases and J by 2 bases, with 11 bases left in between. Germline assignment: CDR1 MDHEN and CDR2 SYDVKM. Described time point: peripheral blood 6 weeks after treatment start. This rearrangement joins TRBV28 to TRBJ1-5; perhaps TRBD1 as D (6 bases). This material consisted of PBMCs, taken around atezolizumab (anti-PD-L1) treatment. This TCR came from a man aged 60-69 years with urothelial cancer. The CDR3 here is CASSRGGGNQPQHF. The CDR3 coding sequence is TGTGCCAGCAGCCGAGGGGGGGGCAATCAGCCCCAGCATTTT.